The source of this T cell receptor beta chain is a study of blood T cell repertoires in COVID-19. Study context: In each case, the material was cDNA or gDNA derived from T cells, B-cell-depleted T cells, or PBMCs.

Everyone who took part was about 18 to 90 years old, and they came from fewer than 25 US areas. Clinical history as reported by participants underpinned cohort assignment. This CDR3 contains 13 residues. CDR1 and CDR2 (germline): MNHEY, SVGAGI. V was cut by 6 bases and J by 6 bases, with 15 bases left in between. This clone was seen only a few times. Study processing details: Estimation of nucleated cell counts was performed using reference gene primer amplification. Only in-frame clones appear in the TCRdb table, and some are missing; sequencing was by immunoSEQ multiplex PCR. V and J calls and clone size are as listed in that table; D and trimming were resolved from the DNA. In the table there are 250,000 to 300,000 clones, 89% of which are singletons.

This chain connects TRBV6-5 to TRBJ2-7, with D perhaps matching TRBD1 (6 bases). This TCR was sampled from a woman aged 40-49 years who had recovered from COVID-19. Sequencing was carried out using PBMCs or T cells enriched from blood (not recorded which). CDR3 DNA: TGTGCCAGCAGGGACAGCATTAGTAGCGAGCAGTACTTC. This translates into CASRDSISSEQYF.